The 29 T cell receptor beta chains in this list originate from one sample, sequenced in a study of early T cells in non-severe SARS-CoV-2 infection. Using its own MiXCR run on the 5' RACE reads, TCRdb lists one record per CDR3 protein. The sample contains around 59,000 distinct CDR3 sequences, roughly 12% of which appear only once. Sequencing was performed on whole blood. All receptors derive from an adult who was a healthcare worker with PCR-confirmed SARS-CoV-2 infection or an uninfected control (not recorded which).

This clonotype has at least ten counts. The V gene is TRBV30, the J gene TRBJ1-4; D perhaps matches TRBD1 (6 bases). The germline V gene has CDR1 GTSNPN and CDR2 SVGIG (reference sequence). Trimming pared 5 bases from V and 4 bases from J, leaving 11 bases between. The CDR3 sequence is 13 residues long. The CDR3 bases are TGTGCCTGGGCTGGGACATTTAATGAAAAACTGTTTTTT. This codes for CAWAGTFNEKLFF.

This clonotype was seen a handful of times. This chain links TRBV28 with TRBJ2-7; 12 nucleotides agree with TRBD2. V was pared by 5 bases and J by 3 bases, with 8 bases of the junction left unmatched. Per the germline V gene, CDR1 is MDHEN and CDR2 is SYDVKM. The CDR3 is 16 amino acids. The CDR3, as DNA: TGTGCCAGCAGTCTCGCGACTAGCGGGGGTGTCTACGAGCAGTACTTC. It yields the protein CASSLATSGGVYEQYF.

This clonotype was counted a few times. The chain combines TRBV7-6 with TRBJ2-5; TRBD2 matches at 7 bases. The length of the CDR3 is 13 residues. Losses at the gene ends were 5 bases for V and 4 bases for J; bases not matched to a gene: 4. Germline V gene lookup returns CDR1 SGHVS and CDR2 FNYEAQ. The CDR3 loop is CASSATSAETQYF. For the CDR3, the DNA is TGTGCCAGCAGCGCCACTAGCGCAGAGACCCAGTACTTC.

The chain couples TRBV12-3 or TRBV12-4 to TRBJ1-2; D is unresolved. The CDR3 extends over 14 amino acids. With 4 bases removed from V and 4 bases from J, the gap between germline ends came to 13 bases. CDR3 residues: CASSSAGGFYGYTF. The CDR3 bases are TGTGCCAGCAGTTCAGCGGGTGGCTTCTATGGCTACACCTTC.

This clonotype was found many times. The genes are TRBV20-1 and TRBJ2-1, with D uncertain. The CDR3 is 13 residues long. Per germline, CDR1 DFQATT and CDR2 SNEGSKA (reference sequence). Trimming cost V 6 bases and J 8 bases, with 17 bases left between them. CDR3 sequence (DNA): TGCAGTGCCTGGTACTATAGACGCGATGAGCAGTTCTTC. Translating it yields CSAWYYRRDEQFF.

There are many counts of this clonotype. CDR3 loop: CASNPGTGGEQYF. CDR3 DNA sequence: TGTGCCAGCAACCCCGGGACAGGGGGCGAGCAGTACTTC. V and J are TRBV27 and TRBJ2-7, with 11 bases matching TRBD1. Germline V CDR1 and CDR2: MNHEY, SMNVEV (reference sequence). The CDR3 runs 13 residues. J was trimmed by 6 bases and V by 7 bases; bases with no gene match: 5.

This clonotype appeared many times. The chain couples TRBV29-1 to TRBJ1-4, with D unclear. Trimming stripped 3 bases from V and 7 bases from J, with 12 bases between. This CDR3 has 13 residues. The germline V gene encodes CDR1 SQVTM and CDR2 ANQGSEA. Here the CDR3 reads CSVEGAVGEKLFF. The CDR3 DNA reads as TGCAGCGTTGAGGGCGCCGTCGGTGAAAAACTGTTTTTT.

The rearrangement links TRBV3-1 to TRBJ1-1, with 8 bases that match TRBD1. Germline CDR1 reads LGHDT; CDR2 reads YNNKEL (reference sequence). The CDR3 contains 14 residues. The trim removed 4 bases at V and 4 bases at J, leaving 5 bases unmatched. CDR3 in DNA: TGTGCCAGCAGCCGCCTGACAGGGGCCACTGAAGCTTTCTTT. It specifies CASSRLTGATEAFF.

This clonotype was seen at least ten times. V gene TRBV7-3 combines with J gene TRBJ2-3, with D uncertain. Germline values: CDR1 SGHTA, CDR2 FQGTGA. The CDR3 has 16 residues. Trimming pared 0 bases from V and 0 bases from J, leaving 10 bases between. In nucleotides, the CDR3 is TGTGCCAGCAGCTTAACCCCAGACCCTAGCACAGATACGCAGTATTTT. This codes for CASSLTPDPSTDTQYF.

The V gene is TRBV11-2, the J gene TRBJ2-1; D remains unclear. The CDR3 spans 12 residues. The ends were cut back, 5 bases at V and 10 bases at J, with 12 bases in the middle. The germline CDR1 and CDR2 sequences are SGHAT and FQNNGV. As DNA, the CDR3 is TGTGCCAGCAGCCAAGGCGGTGGCGAGCAGTTCTTC. This translates into CASSQGGGEQFF.

In this sample, this clonotype turned up a few times. The chain employs TRBV3-1 and TRBJ1-1; D is perhaps TRBD1 (5 bases). Between the trimmed V and J ends, which lost 1 base and 5 bases, there was a span of 14 bases. The germline CDR1 and CDR2 sequences are LGHDT and YNNKEL (reference sequence). The CDR3 loop spans 15 amino acids. CDR3 sequence (DNA): TGTGCCAGCAGCCAAGCGGGGGAGGGAGAGACTGAAGCTTTCTTT. This gives the protein CASSQAGEGETEAFF.

V gene TRBV14 combines with J gene TRBJ2-3, with D perhaps given as TRBD1 or TRBD2 (5 bases each). Germline V lookup: CDR1 SGHDN, CDR2 FVKESK. The length of the CDR3 is 17 residues. Trimming cost V 2 bases and J 8 bases, with 23 bases left between them. The CDR3 here is CASSQRSGAINRGTQYF. CDR3 sequence (DNA): TGTGCCAGCAGCCAAAGATCCGGGGCAATAAATCGGGGTACGCAGTATTTT.

The rearrangement links TRBV18 to TRBJ2-1; 10 nucleotides line up with TRBD2. J was trimmed by 2 bases and V by 6 bases; bases with no gene match: 13. Germline-derived CDR1 and CDR2 are KGHSH and LQKENI. This CDR3 has 18 residues. The CDR3 here is CASSPNLLAGGAYNEQFF. For the CDR3, the DNA is TGTGCCAGCTCTCCCAACCTGTTAGCGGGAGGCGCCTACAATGAGCAGTTCTTC.

This clonotype was seen many times. The chain combines TRBV29-1 with TRBJ2-7; 7 bases agree with TRBD2. This CDR3 comprises 14 residues. Trimming cost V 5 bases and J 0 bases; bases outside gene matches: 7. Germline CDR1 and CDR2: SQVTM and ANQGSEA. This chain's CDR3 is CSVSGGGISYEQYF. CDR3 coding DNA: TGCAGCGTTTCTGGGGGAGGGATCTCCTACGAGCAGTACTTC.

The chain carries TRBV6-5 and TRBJ2-1; 9 bases match TRBD2. Germline V gene data show CDR1 as MNHEY and CDR2 as SVGAGI. J was trimmed by 5 bases and V by 0 bases; bases with no gene match: 14. The CDR3 spans 19 residues. CDR3 nucleotide sequence: TGTGCCAGCAGTTACTCGAAGGCTAGCGGGGAACGATGGGACAATGAGCAGTTCTTC. Translation: CASSYSKASGERWDNEQFF.

This clonotype turned up a few times. The CDR3 bases are TGTGCCAGCAGCTTAGATATAGCCAACCCGGTGAATGAGCAGTTCTTC. It yields the protein CASSLDIANPVNEQFF. The chain links TRBV7-3 to TRBJ2-1; no reliable D call. Germline CDR1 reads SGHTA; CDR2 reads FQGTGA. The CDR3 sequence is 16 residues long. The V end was cut by 2 bases, the J end by 7 bases, with 18 bases between.

The V call is TRBV2, the J call TRBJ2-1; unclear D gene. The ends were cut back, 7 bases at V and 7 bases at J, with 14 bases in the middle. Germline V gene sequence: CDR1 SNHLY, CDR2 FYNNEI. This CDR3 has 13 residues. CDR3 region: CASTPHPLNEQFF. The CDR3 DNA reads TGTGCCAGCACTCCCCACCCTCTTAATGAGCAGTTCTTC. Combining the CDR3 with reference TRBV2 and TRBJ2-1 gives the whole variable domain EPEVTQTPSHQVTQMGQEVILRCVPISNHLYFYWYRQILGQKVEFLVSFYNNEISEKSEIFDDQFSVERPDGSNFTLKIRSTKLEDSAMYFCASTPHPLNEQFFGPGTRLTVL.

This clonotype has a handful of counts. The chain has TRBV11-2 and TRBJ2-7; a possible D gene is TRBD1 (5 bases). The CDR3 is made up of 12 amino acids. CDR1 and CDR2 from the germline V gene are SGHAT and FQNNGV. V lost 1 base to trimming and J lost 5 bases, with 6 bases between them. For the CDR3, the DNA is TGTGCCAGCAGCTTAGGACAGCACGAGCAGTACTTC. It encodes CASSLGQHEQYF.

This clonotype was found many times. The chain recombines TRBV7-7 with TRBJ2-5; perhaps TRBD1 as D (5 bases). Trimming took off 5 bases at V and 5 bases at J, with 18 bases between the two ends. CDR3 length: 15 amino acids. Germline CDR1 reads SSHAT; CDR2 reads FNYEAQ (reference sequence). CDR3 nucleotide sequence: TGTGCCAGCAGCCCCTCTGGGGCGGATGTGGAGACCCAGTACTTC. It codes for CASSPSGADVETQYF.

This clonotype was recorded at least ten times. CDR3 residues: CASSQDPSGLNWEQYF. The CDR3 region has the DNA TGTGCCAGCAGCCAAGATCCTAGCGGTCTCAATTGGGAGCAGTACTTC. The chain carries TRBV3-1 and TRBJ2-7; 7 bases map to TRBD2. CDR1 and CDR2 (germline): LGHDT, YNNKEL (reference sequence). The CDR3 spans 16 residues. Trimming took 0 bases from V and 7 from J; bases not matched to a gene: 12.

This chain joins TRBV27 and TRBJ2-7; D gene uncertain. Germline V CDR1 and CDR2: MNHEY, SMNVEV (reference sequence). The V end lost 4 bases, the J end lost 2 bases, and 6 bases lay between the germline ends. This CDR3 is built from 12 residues. The CDR3 protein is CASSSTPYEQYF. CDR3 in DNA: TGTGCCAGCAGTTCCACCCCCTACGAGCAGTACTTC.

This clonotype came up many times. The chain is built from TRBV9 and TRBJ2-1, with unresolved D. Germline V gene lookup returns CDR1 SGDLS and CDR2 YYNGEE. V lost 4 bases and J lost 5, with 4 bases in between. CDR3 length: 11 amino acids. CDR3 coding DNA: TGTGCCAGCAGCTTGAACAATGAGCAGTTCTTC. This gives the protein CASSLNNEQFF. Variable domain in full (rest from reference TRBV9 and TRBJ2-1): DSGVTQTPKHLITATGQRVTLRCSPRSGDLSVYWYQQSLDQGLQFLIQYYNGEERAKGNILERFSAQQFPDLHSELNLSSLELGDSALYFCASSLNNEQFFGPGTRLTVL.

CDR3 bases: TGTGCCAGCAGCCGACCCCCGGACGAGCAGTACTTC. Translation gives CASSRPPDEQYF. This sequence joins TRBV6-6 and TRBJ2-7; D remains ambiguous. Trimming took off 6 bases at V and 5 bases at J, with 11 bases between the two ends. Per germline, CDR1 MNHNY and CDR2 SVGAGI (reference sequence). The CDR3 length is 12 residues.

This clonotype was counted ten times or more. J is TRBJ1-3 and V is TRBV29-1; 9 bases match TRBD1. The CDR3 loop spans 11 amino acids. Trimming cost V 6 bases and J 10 bases; bases outside gene matches: 4. Germline V gene data show CDR1 as SQVTM and CDR2 as ANQGSEA. The CDR3 DNA sequence: TGCAGCGTCCGGGACAGGGAAACCATATATTTT. Translating gives CSVRDRETIYF.

This clonotype was counted at least ten times. The chain employs TRBV24-1 and TRBJ2-2; maybe TRBD2 (6 bases). The CDR3 length is 15 residues. Germline V gene lookup returns CDR1 KGHDR and CDR2 SFDVKD. Trimming took 0 bases from V and 7 from J, leaving 11 bases between them. The CDR3 nucleotides are TGTGCCACCAGTGATTTGAGGCGGGACGGCGGGGAGCTGTTTTTT. Encoded protein: CATSDLRRDGGELFF.

The CDR3 region has the DNA TGTGCCAGCAGTCCGACCCTAGGACTAGCAATCCAAGAGACCCAGTACTTC. Translating it yields CASSPTLGLAIQETQYF. This chain uses TRBV27 with TRBJ2-5; 8 nucleotides agree with TRBD2. Germline CDR1 is MNHEY and CDR2 is SMNVEV (reference sequence). The J segment lost 1 base and the V segment lost 5 bases, leaving 12 bases of the junction unmatched. This CDR3 is 17 amino acids long.

This clonotype was picked up a small number of times. The rearrangement links TRBV7-2 to TRBJ2-7; D gene ambiguous. This CDR3 region has 13 residues. Germline assignment: CDR1 SGHTA and CDR2 FQGNSA. The V end lost 1 base, the J end lost 6 bases, and 10 bases lay between the germline ends. The CDR3 loop reads CASSLERSFEQYF. The CDR3 DNA is TGTGCCAGCAGCTTAGAACGGTCTTTCGAGCAGTACTTC.

Only a few counts were recorded for this clonotype. The CDR3 region is CASRGGGNNEQFF. The CDR3 bases are TGTGCCAGCAGGGGAGGGGGAAACAATGAGCAGTTCTTC. V and J are TRBV2 and TRBJ2-1, with TRBD2 as a possible D gene (7 bases). The germline CDR1 and CDR2 sequences are SNHLY and FYNNEI. Trimming removed 6 bases from V and 5 bases from J, with 11 bases in between. The CDR3 totals 13 residues.

In its sample, this clonotype was seen a few times. The DNA for the CDR3 is TGTGCCAGCAGTCGGGACTACTTCTACGAGCAGTACTTC. Translating gives CASSRDYFYEQYF. The chain employs TRBV28 and TRBJ2-7; 7 positions agree with TRBD2. This CDR3 contains 13 residues. After removal of 5 bases from V and 3 bases from J, the junction contained 4 bases not matched to a gene. The V gene's germline CDR1 is MDHEN and CDR2 SYDVKM.